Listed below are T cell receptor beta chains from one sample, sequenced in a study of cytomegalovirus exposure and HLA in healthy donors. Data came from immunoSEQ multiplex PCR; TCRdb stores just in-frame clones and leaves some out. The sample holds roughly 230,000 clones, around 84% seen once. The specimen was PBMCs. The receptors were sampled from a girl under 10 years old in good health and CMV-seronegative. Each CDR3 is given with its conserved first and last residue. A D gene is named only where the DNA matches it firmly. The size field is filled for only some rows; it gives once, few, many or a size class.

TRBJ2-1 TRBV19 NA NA CASGHNSYNEQFF TGTGCCAGTGGACATAACTCCTACAATGAGCAGTTCTTC
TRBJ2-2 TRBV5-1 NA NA CASSPGHLTNTGELFF TGCGCCAGCAGCCCGGGACACCTTACGAACACCGGGGAGCTGTTTTTT
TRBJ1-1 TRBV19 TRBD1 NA CASRLSGTGGTEAFF TGTGCCAGTAGGCTTTCCGGGACAGGGGGCACTGAAGCTTTCTTT
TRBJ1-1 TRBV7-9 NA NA CASSPDRSNTEAFF TGTGCCAGCAGCCCAGACAGGAGCAACACTGAAGCTTTCTTT
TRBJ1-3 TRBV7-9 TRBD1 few CASSIQPGQRAGNTIYF TGTGCCAGCAGCATTCAGCCGGGACAGCGGGCCGGAAACACCATATATTTT
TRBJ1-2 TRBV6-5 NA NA CASSPGWYGYTF TGTGCCAGCAGCCCGGGTTGGTATGGCTACACCTTC
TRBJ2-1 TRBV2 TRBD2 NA CASRVGTRPGGEQFF TGTGCCAGCAGGGTGGGGACTAGACCAGGAGGGGAGCAGTTCTTC
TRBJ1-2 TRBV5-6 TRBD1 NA CASRPRQGFYGYTF TGTGCCAGCAGGCCTAGACAGGGATTTTATGGCTACACCTTC
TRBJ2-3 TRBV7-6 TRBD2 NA CASSFLAGGQVNTQYF TGTGCCAGCAGCTTTTTAGCGGGGGGGCAGGTGAATACGCAGTATTTT
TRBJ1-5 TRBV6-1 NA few CASSQTDSNQPQHF TGTGCCAGCAGCCAAACAGATAGCAATCAGCCCCAGCATTTT
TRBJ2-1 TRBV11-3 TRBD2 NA CASSLDERVGERGNEQFF TGTGCCAGCAGCTTAGATGAGAGGGTGGGGGAGCGGGGCAATGAGCAGTTCTTC